This T cell receptor beta chain originates from a study of blood T cells in healthy people across ages. Germline V CDR1 and CDR2: SGHRS, YFSETQ. V trimming: 4 bases; J trimming: 8 bases; junction bases outside the gene matches: 4. The CDR3 has 14 residues. Next came a second PCR, run for about 7 to 12 cycles, which used a sample-barcoded 5' primer along with a J-beta primer mix. Per sample, CDR3-containing paired-end reads numbered at least 2.5 million. TCRdb reanalysed the 5' RACE reads using MiXCR and keeps one entry per CDR3 protein. Altogether 1.5 million to 1.9 million distinct CDR3 sequences are present, about 42% being singletons, with the ten largest covering more than 4%.

The V call is TRBV5-1, the J call TRBJ2-1; 12 nucleotides align to TRBD2. This TCR came from a young woman in good health. Input material: blood. The CDR3 protein is CASSRTSGVYEQFF. The CDR3 DNA follows: TGCGCCAGCAGCAGGACTAGCGGGGTGTATGAGCAGTTCTTC.